The clone carrying this TCR beta chain was counted ten times or more. The data were taken from a study of early T cells in non-severe SARS-CoV-2 infection. The V gene end was trimmed by 5 bases and the J gene end by 10 bases; junction bases not matched to a gene: 13. The CDR3 is made up of 14 amino acids. Separate cDNA molecules each had unique molecular identifiers attached to them. MiXCR, applied by TCRdb to the 5' RACE reads, yields one record per CDR3 protein. The sample holds roughly 120,000 distinct CDR3 sequences; 10% to 15% are singletons and the top ten take 3.8%. The sequenced sample was whole blood, obtained at baseline. The origin of this receptor is an adult who was a healthcare worker with PCR-confirmed SARS-CoV-2 infection or an uninfected control (not recorded which). The chain is built from TRBV12-3 or TRBV12-4 and TRBJ1-2; 7 nucleotides align to TRBD1. CDR3 region: CASSRTGTESPYTF. CDR3 nucleotide sequence: TGTGCCAGCAGTCGAACCGGGACAGAGTCACCCTACACCTTC.